Listed below are T cell receptor beta chains from one sample, sequenced in a study of T cells after posttransplantation cyclophosphamide. Repertoires were generated with immunoSEQ multiplex PCR, while TCRdb's copy carries only in-frame clones and drops some. The table records thousands of clones, 89% of them present only once. The source material was memory CD4+ T cells sorted from PBMCs. The receptors originated from a woman aged 60-75 years in good health, CMV-negative, and a related stem cell transplant donor. The CDR3 runs from the conserved cysteine through the conserved F or W. A D gene is named only where the DNA matches it firmly. Clone size is not always given. Where it is, it says once, few, many or a class for expanded clones.

>TRBV9|-|TRBJ1-3|-
CASSAGGTLNTIYF
TGTGCCAGCAGCGCCGGGGGGACCTTAAACACCATATATTTT
>TRBV4-2|-|TRBJ2-5|-
CASSQGGATQRETQYF
TGTGCCAGCAGCCAAGGTGGAGCGACCCAACGTGAGACCCAGTACTTC
>TRBV19|-|TRBJ1-2|TRBD1
CASSHRGGANYGYTF
TGTGCCAGTAGCCACAGGGGGGGTGCTAACTATGGCTACACCTTC
>TRBV25-1|-|TRBJ2-3|TRBD2
CASSPPASGATDTQYF
TGTGCCAGCAGTCCCCCGGCTAGCGGGGCGACAGATACGCAGTATTTT
>TRBV4-2|once|TRBJ1-6|-
CASSQPEGFGNSPLHF
TGTGCCAGCAGCCAACCTGAGGGTTTTGGCAATTCCCCCCTCCACTTT
>TRBV6-5|-|TRBJ1-1|-
CASSRSRNTEAFF
TGTGCCAGCAGTCGATCTAGGAACACTGAAGCTTTCTTT
>TRBV6-5|-|TRBJ2-2|-
CAIRGPNTGELFF
TGTGCCATCAGGGGCCCAAACACCGGGGAGCTGTTTTTT
>TRBV2|-|TRBJ2-7|TRBD2
CASSDRGRLAAVHEQYF
TGTGCCAGCAGCGATAGGGGTCGGCTAGCGGCGGTCCACGAGCAGTACTTC
>TRBV6-6|-|TRBJ1-1|-
CASSYGGVAEAFF
TGTGCCAGCAGTTATGGGGGGGTCGCTGAAGCTTTCTTT
>TRBV4-1|once|TRBJ2-2|-
CASSLFLGPGELFF
TGCGCCAGCAGCCTTTTTCTGGGCCCCGGGGAGCTGTTTTTT
>TRBV2|-|TRBJ1-6|-
CASSSLRDPGLSPLHF
TGTGCCAGCAGCTCCCTCCGTGACCCGGGTCTTTCACCCCTCCACTTT